This TCR beta chain was recorded in a study of cytomegalovirus exposure and HLA in healthy donors. In germline, CDR1 is SGHVS, CDR2 FNYEAQ. The CDR3 is made up of 16 amino acids. V lost 2 bases to trimming and J lost 0 bases, with 10 bases between them. The PCR contained 60 Vbeta and 13 Jbeta primers. Clones were read by immunoSEQ multiplex PCR, and TCRdb kept only the in-frame ones, dropping some. The repertoire table contains 150,000 to 200,000 clones. V is TRBV7-6 and J is TRBJ2-2, with D uncertain. The receptor was isolated from an older woman in good health and CMV-seronegative. Sequencing used PBMCs. The CDR3 protein is CASSLYAGANTGELFF. Here the CDR3 DNA reads TGTGCCAGCAGCTTATACGCAGGCGCGAACACCGGGGAGCTGTTTTTT.